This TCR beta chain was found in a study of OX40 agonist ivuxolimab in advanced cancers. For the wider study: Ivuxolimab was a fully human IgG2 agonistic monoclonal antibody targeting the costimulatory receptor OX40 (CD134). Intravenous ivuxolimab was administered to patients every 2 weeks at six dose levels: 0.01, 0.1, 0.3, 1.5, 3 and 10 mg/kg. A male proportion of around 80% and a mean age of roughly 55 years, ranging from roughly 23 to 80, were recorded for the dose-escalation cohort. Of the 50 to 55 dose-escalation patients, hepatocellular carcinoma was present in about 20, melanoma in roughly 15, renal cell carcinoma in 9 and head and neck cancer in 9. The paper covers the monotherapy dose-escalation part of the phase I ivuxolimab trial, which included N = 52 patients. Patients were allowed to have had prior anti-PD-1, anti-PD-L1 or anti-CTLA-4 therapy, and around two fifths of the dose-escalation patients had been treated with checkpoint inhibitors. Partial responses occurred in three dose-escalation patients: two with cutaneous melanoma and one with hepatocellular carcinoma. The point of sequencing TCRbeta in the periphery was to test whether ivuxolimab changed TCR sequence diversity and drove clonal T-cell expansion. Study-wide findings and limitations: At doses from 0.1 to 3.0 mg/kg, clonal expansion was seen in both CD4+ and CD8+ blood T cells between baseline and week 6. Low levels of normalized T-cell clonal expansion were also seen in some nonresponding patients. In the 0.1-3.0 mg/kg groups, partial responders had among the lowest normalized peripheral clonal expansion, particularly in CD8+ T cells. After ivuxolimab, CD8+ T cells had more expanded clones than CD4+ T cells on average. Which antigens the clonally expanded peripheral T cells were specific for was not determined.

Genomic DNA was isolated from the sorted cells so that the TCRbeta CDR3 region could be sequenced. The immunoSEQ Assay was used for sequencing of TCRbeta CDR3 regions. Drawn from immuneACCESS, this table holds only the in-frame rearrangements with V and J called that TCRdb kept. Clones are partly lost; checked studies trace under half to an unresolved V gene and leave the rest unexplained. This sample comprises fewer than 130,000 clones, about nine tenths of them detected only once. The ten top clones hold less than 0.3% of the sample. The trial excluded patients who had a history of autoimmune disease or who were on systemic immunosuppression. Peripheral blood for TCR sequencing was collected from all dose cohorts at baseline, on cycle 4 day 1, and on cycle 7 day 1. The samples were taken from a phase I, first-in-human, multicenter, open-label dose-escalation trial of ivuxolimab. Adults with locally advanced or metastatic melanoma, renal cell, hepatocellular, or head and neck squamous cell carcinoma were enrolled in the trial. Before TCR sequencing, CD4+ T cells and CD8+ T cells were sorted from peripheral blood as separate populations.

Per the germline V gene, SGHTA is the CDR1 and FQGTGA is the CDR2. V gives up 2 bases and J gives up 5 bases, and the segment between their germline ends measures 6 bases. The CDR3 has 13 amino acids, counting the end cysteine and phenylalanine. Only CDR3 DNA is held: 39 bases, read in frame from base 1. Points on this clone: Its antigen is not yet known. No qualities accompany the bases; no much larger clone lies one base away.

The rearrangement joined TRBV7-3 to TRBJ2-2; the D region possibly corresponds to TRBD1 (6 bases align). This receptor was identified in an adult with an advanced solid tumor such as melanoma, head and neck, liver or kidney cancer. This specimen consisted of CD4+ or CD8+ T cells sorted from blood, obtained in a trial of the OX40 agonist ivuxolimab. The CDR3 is CASSLGQTGELFF. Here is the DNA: TGTGCCAGCAGCTTAGGACAGACCGGGGAGCTGTTTTTT. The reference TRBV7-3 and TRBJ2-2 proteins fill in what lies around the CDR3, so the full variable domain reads GAGVSQTPSNKVTEKGKYVELRCDPISGHTALYWYRQSLGQGPEFLIYFQGTGAADDSGLPNDRFFAVRPEGSVSTLKIQRTERGDSAVYLCASSLGQTGELFFGEGSRLTVL.